Below are 16 T cell receptor beta chains sequenced from a single sample in a study of blood T cell repertoires in COVID-19. Measured with immunoSEQ multiplex PCR; TCRdb has only the in-frame clones, and not every one. The sample contains hundreds of thousands of clones, 80% to 90% of which appear only once. The material sequenced was PBMCs or T cells enriched from blood (not recorded which). These receptors were collected from a woman aged 18-29 years who had recovered from COVID-19.

The chain recombines TRBV6-6 with TRBJ2-7, with 9 nucleotides matching TRBD2. The CDR3 spans 14 residues. The germline V gene encodes CDR1 MNHNY and CDR2 SVGAGI (reference sequence). V lost 6 bases, J lost 3 bases, and 6 bases stayed unmatched. CDR3 loop: CASSTPTSGYEQYF. DNA for the CDR3: TGTGCCAGCAGCACCCCGACTAGCGGCTACGAGCAGTACTTC.

This clone was found a few times. The rearrangement joins TRBV5-4 to TRBJ2-2; 9 bases line up with TRBD2. Germline-derived CDR1 and CDR2 are SGHNT and YYREEE (reference sequence). V shed 2 bases, J shed 8 bases, and the junction held 10 bases outside the gene matches. This CDR3 has 16 residues. The CDR3 loop reads CASSLGSGGSAGELFF. DNA for the CDR3: TGTGCCAGCAGCTTAGGTAGCGGGGGTTCCGCGGGGGAGCTGTTTTTT.

CDR3 sequence: CASSLGLGIETQYF. The CDR3 DNA sequence: TGTGCCAGCAGCCTAGGACTAGGTATAGAGACCCAGTACTTC. The chain employs TRBV5-5 and TRBJ2-5; 7 positions match TRBD2. With 4 bases clipped from V and 4 bases from J, the junction kept 7 bases outside the gene matches. CDR1 and CDR2 (germline): SGHKS, YYEKEE (reference sequence). The CDR3 has 14 amino acids.

V usage is TRBV2 and J usage is TRBJ2-3; 7 bases are shared with TRBD2. The CDR3 contains 14 residues. V lost 7 bases, J lost 9 bases, and 13 bases stayed unmatched. CDR1 SNHLY and CDR2 FYNNEI come from the germline V gene. CDR3 residues: CASIAGAGFITQYF. As DNA, the CDR3 is TGTGCCAGCATTGCAGGAGCGGGGTTTATAACGCAGTATTTT.

This chain connects TRBV20-1 to TRBJ1-2; D gene ambiguous. Looked up from germline, CDR1 is DFQATT and CDR2 is SNEGSKA (reference sequence). V was shortened by 3 bases and J by 5 bases, with 13 bases between the two germline ends. The CDR3 totals 13 residues. CDR3 amino acids: CSASGNGLYGYTF. The CDR3 DNA reads TGCAGTGCTAGTGGAAATGGACTGTATGGCTACACCTTC.

The chain is built from TRBV20-1 and TRBJ1-2; D call uncertain. The length of the CDR3 is 14 residues. V gave up 3 bases and J gave up 7 bases, with 18 bases separating them. The V gene's germline CDR1 is DFQATT and CDR2 SNEGSKA (reference sequence). The CDR3 spells CSASVGRIPPGYTF. The CDR3 DNA reads as TGCAGTGCTAGTGTCGGGAGAATCCCGCCTGGCTACACCTTC.

This chain connects TRBV14 to TRBJ2-3; D unresolved. The CDR3 consists of 11 residues. Germline CDR1 SGHDN, CDR2 FVKESK. The V end lost 4 bases, the J end lost 6 bases, and 5 bases lay between the germline ends. The DNA of the CDR3 is TGTGCCAGCAGCCGTCGGGATACGCAGTATTTT. Translating it yields CASSRRDTQYF.

This clone was found a few times. V and J are TRBV5-6 and TRBJ1-6, with 8 bases that match TRBD1. J gave up 7 bases and V 3 bases, and 12 bases lay outside the gene matches. From germline, CDR1 is SGHDT and CDR2 YYEEEE. The CDR3 is 17 residues long. The CDR3 region has the DNA TGTGCCAGCAGCTCAACATTAGCCGGGACAGGAAATTCACCCCTCCACTTT. Encoded protein: CASSSTLAGTGNSPLHF. Full variable domain (outside the CDR3, taken from reference TRBV5-6 and TRBJ1-6): DAGVTQSPTHLIKTRGQQVTLRCSPKSGHDTVSWYQQALGQGPQFIFQYYEEEERQRGNFPDRFSGHQFPNYSSELNVNALLLGDSALYLCASSSTLAGTGNSPLHFGNGTRLTVT.

Points on this clone: Within the sample, other DNA sequences also encode this same CDR3. The chain links TRBV4-2 to TRBJ2-3, with TRBD2 matching over 9 bases. Trimming took 1 base from V and 3 from J; bases not matched to a gene: 2. The CDR3 runs 15 residues. Germline V gives CDR1 LGHNA, CDR2 YNFKEQ. The CDR3 loop reads CASSQGSGGTDTQYF. DNA of the CDR3: TGTGCCAGCAGCCAAGGTAGCGGGGGAACAGATACGCAGTATTTT.

The chain combines TRBV2 with TRBJ2-6; 7 bases align to TRBD2. Germline lookup yields CDR1 SNHLY and CDR2 FYNNEI. The CDR3 is made up of 16 amino acids. V was clipped by 6 bases and J by 1 base; unmatched bases: 6. The CDR3 loop is CASRGAGRSGANVLTF. In DNA form, the CDR3 reads TGTGCCAGCAGGGGAGCGGGGAGGTCTGGGGCCAACGTCCTGACTTTC. Full variable domain (outside the CDR3, taken from reference TRBV2 and TRBJ2-6): EPEVTQTPSHQVTQMGQEVILRCVPISNHLYFYWYRQILGQKVEFLVSFYNNEISEKSEIFDDQFSVERPDGSNFTLKIRSTKLEDSAMYFCASRGAGRSGANVLTFGAGSRLTVL.

As DNA, the CDR3 is TGTGCCAGTAAGGCGGGGTACTGGGGTGAGCAGTTCTTC. It encodes CASKAGYWGEQFF. The rearrangement uses TRBV19 and TRBJ2-1, with D maybe TRBD2 (6 bases). Germline V gene data show CDR1 as LNHDA and CDR2 as SQIVND (reference sequence). V was pared by 7 bases and J by 9 bases, with 16 bases between. The CDR3 is 13 residues long. The variable domain in full, completed from reference TRBV19 and TRBJ2-1, reads DGGITQSPKYLFRKEGQNVTLSCEQNLNHDAMYWYRQDPGQGLRLIYYSQIVNDFQKGDIAEGYSVSREKKESFPLTVTSAQKNPTAFYLCASKAGYWGEQFFGPGTRLTVL.

This rearrangement joins TRBV28 to TRBJ1-1; TRBD1 agrees at 9 bases. The length of the CDR3 is 13 residues. V gave up 5 bases and J gave up 5 bases; unmatched junction bases: 3. Germline V gene sequence: CDR1 MDHEN, CDR2 SYDVKM. Here the CDR3 reads CASSQQGATEAFF. The CDR3 DNA sequence: TGTGCCAGCAGTCAACAGGGGGCAACTGAAGCTTTCTTT.

The rearrangement links TRBV11-3 to TRBJ2-5; TRBD1 matches at 8 bases. V dropped 11 bases and J dropped 5; count of bases not matched to a gene: 10. Looked up from germline, CDR1 is SGHNT and CDR2 is YENEEA. This CDR3 comprises 13 residues. The DNA for the CDR3 is TGTGCCTGGGGACAGGCCCTCGGGGAGACCCAGTACTTC. It codes for CAWGQALGETQYF.

V gene TRBV7-9 combines with J gene TRBJ1-2; no clear D. The germline V and J ends were trimmed by 6 bases and 1 base, with 6 bases remaining between them. Germline V CDR1 and CDR2: SEHNR, FQNEAQ (reference sequence). The CDR3 extends over 12 amino acids. The CDR3 is CASSQVNYGYTF. CDR3 coding DNA: TGTGCCAGCAGTCAGGTTAACTATGGCTACACCTTC.

This chain joins TRBV29-1 and TRBJ1-1; D is ambiguous. This CDR3 spans 13 amino acids. From germline, CDR1 is SQVTM and CDR2 ANQGSEA. The V end was cut by 4 bases, the J end by 2 bases, with 11 bases between. The CDR3 nucleotides read TGCAGCGTTGTACACTCACTAAACACTGAAGCTTTCTTT. As protein: CSVVHSLNTEAFF.

The chain links TRBV5-1 to TRBJ2-4, with TRBD2 matching 7 bases. The CDR3 extends over 17 amino acids. V lost 0 bases, J lost 0 bases, and 6 bases stayed unmatched. The germline V gene encodes CDR1 SGHRS and CDR2 YFSETQ. CDR3 DNA sequence: TGCGCCAGCAGCTTGGCCAACCGGGGGGTAGCCAAAAACATTCAGTACTTC. This translates into CASSLANRGVAKNIQYF.